Here is one TCR beta chain with its context. The sample belongs to a study of shared clonotypes between healthy human individuals. Genomic DNA from each subset was divided evenly over several immunoSEQ plates. Sequencing used immunoSEQ multiplex PCR; TCRdb keeps in-frame clones, though not all of them. Seen here are about 1 million clones, roughly 80% observed once, and the top ten hold 1.4%. Partitioning of CD4+ cells yielded a CD45RA+ naive subset and a CD45RA-negative memory subset. The germline gives CDR1 SGHTA, CDR2 FQGNSA. Trimming removed 5 bases from V and 2 bases from J; junction bases left unmatched: 4. There are 15 residues in the CDR3.

This clonotype originated in a man aged 18 to 29 in good health. The chain uses TRBV7-2 and TRBJ1-3; TRBD1 aligns across 9 bases. The sequencing sample was made of memory CD4+ T cells sorted from blood. Subset meaning: CD45RA-negative fraction. CDR3 DNA: TGTGCCAGCAGCCTAGACAGGGGGACTGGAAACACCATATATTTT. Protein: CASSLDRGTGNTIYF.